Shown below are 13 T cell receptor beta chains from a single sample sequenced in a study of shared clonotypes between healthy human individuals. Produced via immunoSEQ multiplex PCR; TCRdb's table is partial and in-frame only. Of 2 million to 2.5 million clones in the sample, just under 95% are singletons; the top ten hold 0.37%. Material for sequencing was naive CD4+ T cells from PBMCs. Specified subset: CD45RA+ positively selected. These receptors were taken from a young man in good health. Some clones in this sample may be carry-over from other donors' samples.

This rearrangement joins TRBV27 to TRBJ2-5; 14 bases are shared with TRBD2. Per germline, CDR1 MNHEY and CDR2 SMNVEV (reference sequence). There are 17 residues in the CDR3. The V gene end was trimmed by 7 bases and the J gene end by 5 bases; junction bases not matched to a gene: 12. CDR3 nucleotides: TGTGCCAGCAAGCGGGGGACTAGCGGGAGTGACGGGGAGACCCAGTACTTC. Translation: CASKRGTSGSDGETQYF.

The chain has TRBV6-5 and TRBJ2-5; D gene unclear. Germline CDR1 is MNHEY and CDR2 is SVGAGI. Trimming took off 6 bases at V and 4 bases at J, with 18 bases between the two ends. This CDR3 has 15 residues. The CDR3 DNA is TGTGCCAGCAGCTTTGGGTCCTCCCTGGGAGAGACCCAGTACTTC. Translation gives CASSFGSSLGETQYF.

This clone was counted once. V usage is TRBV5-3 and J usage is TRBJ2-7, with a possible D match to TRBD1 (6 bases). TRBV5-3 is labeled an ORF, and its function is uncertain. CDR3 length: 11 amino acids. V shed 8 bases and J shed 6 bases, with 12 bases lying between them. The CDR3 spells CASSLDSEQYF. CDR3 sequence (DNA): TGTGCCAGCAGTTTGGACAGCGAGCAGTACTTC.

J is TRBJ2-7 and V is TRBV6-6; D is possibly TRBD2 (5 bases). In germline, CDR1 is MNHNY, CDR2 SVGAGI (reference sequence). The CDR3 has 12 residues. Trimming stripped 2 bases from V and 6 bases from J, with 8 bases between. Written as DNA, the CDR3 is TGTGCCAGCAGTTACGGGAGCTCCGAGCAGTACTTC. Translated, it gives CASSYGSSEQYF.

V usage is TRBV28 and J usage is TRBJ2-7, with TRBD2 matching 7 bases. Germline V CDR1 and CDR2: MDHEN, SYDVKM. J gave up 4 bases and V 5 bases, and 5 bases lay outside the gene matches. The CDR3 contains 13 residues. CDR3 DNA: TGTGCCAGCAGTCCTCGCGGGAGATACGAGCAGTACTTC. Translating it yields CASSPRGRYEQYF.

This chain's CDR3 is CASSIDRSQPSNQPQHF. CDR3 nucleotides: TGTGCCAGTAGTATAGATCGGAGCCAGCCTAGCAATCAGCCCCAGCATTTT. The chain combines TRBV19 with TRBJ1-5; D is unclear. The V gene lost 0 bases and the J gene lost 0 bases, with 12 bases spanning the gap. In germline, CDR1 is LNHDA, CDR2 SQIVND (reference sequence). The CDR3 is made up of 17 amino acids.

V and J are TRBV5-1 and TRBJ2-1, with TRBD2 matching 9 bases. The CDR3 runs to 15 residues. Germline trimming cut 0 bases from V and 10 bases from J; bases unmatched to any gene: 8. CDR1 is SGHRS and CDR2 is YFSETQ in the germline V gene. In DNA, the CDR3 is TGCGCCAGCAGCTTGGGACTAGCGGACTATAGGGAGCAGTTCTTC. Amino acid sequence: CASSLGLADYREQFF.

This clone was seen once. The CDR3 here is CAWSSGWRGREVRVEQYF. The CDR3 bases are TGTGCCTGGAGTTCAGGGTGGCGAGGGCGGGAGGTTAGGGTCGAGCAGTACTTC. The rearrangement links TRBV30 to TRBJ2-5; 8 bases match TRBD2. The J call is uncertain, as TRBJ2-7 better fits the DNA end. CDR1 GTSNPN and CDR2 SVGIG come from the germline V gene (reference sequence). CDR3 size: 18 residues.

The CDR3 here is CASSLGGSGAGNTIYF. In DNA, the CDR3 is TGTGCCAGCAGTTTAGGAGGAAGTGGTGCTGGAAACACCATATATTTT. This rearrangement joins TRBV28 to TRBJ1-3, with D unresolved. The germline V gene has CDR1 MDHEN and CDR2 SYDVKM. The CDR3 runs to 16 residues. Trimming shortened V by 2 bases and J by 2 bases, and 13 bases separated the two germline ends.

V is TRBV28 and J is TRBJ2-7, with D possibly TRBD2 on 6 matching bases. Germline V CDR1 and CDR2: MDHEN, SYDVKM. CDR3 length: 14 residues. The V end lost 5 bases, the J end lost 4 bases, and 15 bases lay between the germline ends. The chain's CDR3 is CASSPAGGVYEQYF. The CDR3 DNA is TGTGCCAGCAGTCCCGCCGGGGGTGTATACGAGCAGTACTTC.

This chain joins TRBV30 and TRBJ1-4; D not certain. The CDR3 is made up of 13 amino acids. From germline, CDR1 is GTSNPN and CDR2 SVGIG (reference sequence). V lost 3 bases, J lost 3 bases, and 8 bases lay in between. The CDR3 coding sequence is TGTGCCTGGAGCGCCGGGGCTAATGAAAAACTGTTTTTT. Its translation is CAWSAGANEKLFF.

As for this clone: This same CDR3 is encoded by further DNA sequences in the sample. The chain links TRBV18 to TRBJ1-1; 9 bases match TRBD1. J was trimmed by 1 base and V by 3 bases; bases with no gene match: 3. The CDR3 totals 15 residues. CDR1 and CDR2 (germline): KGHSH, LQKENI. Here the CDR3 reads CASSPGQGTNTEAFF. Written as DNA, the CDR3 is TGTGCCAGCTCACCCGGACAGGGGACGAACACTGAAGCTTTCTTT. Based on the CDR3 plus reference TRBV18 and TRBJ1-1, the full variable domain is NAGVMQNPRHLVRRRGQEARLRCSPMKGHSHVYWYRQLPEEGLKFMVYLQKENIIDESGMPKERFSAEFPKEGPSILRIQQVVRGDSAAYFCASSPGQGTNTEAFFGQGTRLTVV.

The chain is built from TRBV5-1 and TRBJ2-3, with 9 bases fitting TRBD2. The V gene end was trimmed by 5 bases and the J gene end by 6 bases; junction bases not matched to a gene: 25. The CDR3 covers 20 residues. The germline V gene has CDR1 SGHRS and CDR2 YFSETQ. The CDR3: CASSPLWSRKGGRAWDTQYF. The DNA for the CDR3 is TGCGCCAGCAGTCCCCTATGGTCTCGTAAGGGCGGGAGGGCCTGGGATACGCAGTATTTT.